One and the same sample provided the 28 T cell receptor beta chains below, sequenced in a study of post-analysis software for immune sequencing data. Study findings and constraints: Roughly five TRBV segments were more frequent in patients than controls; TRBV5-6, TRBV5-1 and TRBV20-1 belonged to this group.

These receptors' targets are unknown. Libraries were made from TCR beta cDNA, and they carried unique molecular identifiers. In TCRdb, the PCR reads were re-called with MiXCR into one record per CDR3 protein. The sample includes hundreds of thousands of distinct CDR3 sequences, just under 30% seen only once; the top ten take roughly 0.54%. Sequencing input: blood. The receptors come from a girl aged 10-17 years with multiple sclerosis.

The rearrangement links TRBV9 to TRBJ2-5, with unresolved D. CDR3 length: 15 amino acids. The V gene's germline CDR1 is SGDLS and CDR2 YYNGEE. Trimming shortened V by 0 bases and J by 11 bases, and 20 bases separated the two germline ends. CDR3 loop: CASSVGGTSTNEQYF. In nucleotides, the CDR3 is TGTGCCAGCAGCGTAGGAGGCACGTCCACCAATGAGCAGTACTTC.

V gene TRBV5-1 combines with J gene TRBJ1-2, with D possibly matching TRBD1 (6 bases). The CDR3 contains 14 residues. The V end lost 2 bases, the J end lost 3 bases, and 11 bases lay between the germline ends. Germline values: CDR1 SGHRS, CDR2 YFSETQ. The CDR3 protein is CASSFRGPDYGYTF. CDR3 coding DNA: TGCGCCAGCAGCTTCAGGGGACCCGACTATGGCTACACCTTC.

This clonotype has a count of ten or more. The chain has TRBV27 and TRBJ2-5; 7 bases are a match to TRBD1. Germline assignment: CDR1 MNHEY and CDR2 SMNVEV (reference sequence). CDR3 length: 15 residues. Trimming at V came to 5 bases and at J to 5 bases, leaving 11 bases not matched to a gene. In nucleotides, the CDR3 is TGTGCCAGCAGTCCACACCAGGGGGTCAGTGAGACCCAGTACTTC. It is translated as CASSPHQGVSETQYF.

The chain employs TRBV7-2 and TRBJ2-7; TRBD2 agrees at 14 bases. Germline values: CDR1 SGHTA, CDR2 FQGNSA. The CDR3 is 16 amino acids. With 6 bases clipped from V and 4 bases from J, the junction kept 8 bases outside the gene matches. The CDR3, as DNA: TGTGCCAGCAGTGCTCCCGGGACTAGCGGGAGTTACGAGCAGTACTTC. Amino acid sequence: CASSAPGTSGSYEQYF.

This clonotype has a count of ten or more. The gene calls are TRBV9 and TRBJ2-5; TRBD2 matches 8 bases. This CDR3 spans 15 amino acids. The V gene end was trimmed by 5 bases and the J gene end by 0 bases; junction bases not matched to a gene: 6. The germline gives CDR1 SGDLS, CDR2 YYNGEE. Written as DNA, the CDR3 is TGTGCCAGCAGTCGCCTCGGGGGGGACCAAGAGACCCAGTACTTC. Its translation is CASSRLGGDQETQYF.

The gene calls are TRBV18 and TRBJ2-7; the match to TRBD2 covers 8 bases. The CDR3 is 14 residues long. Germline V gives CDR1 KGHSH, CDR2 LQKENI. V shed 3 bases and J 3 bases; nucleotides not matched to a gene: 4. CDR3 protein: CASSPAGTSYEQYF. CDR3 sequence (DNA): TGTGCCAGCTCACCTGCCGGGACTAGCTACGAGCAGTACTTC. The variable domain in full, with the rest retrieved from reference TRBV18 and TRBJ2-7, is NAGVMQNPRHLVRRRGQEARLRCSPMKGHSHVYWYRQLPEEGLKFMVYLQKENIIDESGMPKERFSAEFPKEGPSILRIQQVVRGDSAAYFCASSPAGTSYEQYFGPGTRLTVT.

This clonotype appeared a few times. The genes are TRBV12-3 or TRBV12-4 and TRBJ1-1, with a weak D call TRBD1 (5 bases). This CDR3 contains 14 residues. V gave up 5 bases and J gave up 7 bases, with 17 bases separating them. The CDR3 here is CASSTGPGHREAFF. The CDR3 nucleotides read TGTGCCAGCAGTACGGGACCAGGACACCGTGAAGCTTTCTTT.

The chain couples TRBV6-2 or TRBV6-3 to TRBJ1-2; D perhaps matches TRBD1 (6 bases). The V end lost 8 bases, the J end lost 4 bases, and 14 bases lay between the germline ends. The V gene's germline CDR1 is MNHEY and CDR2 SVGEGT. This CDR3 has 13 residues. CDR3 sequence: CASSSGDSYGYTF. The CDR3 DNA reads TGTGCCAGCTCTTCAGGGGACTCCTATGGCTACACCTTC.

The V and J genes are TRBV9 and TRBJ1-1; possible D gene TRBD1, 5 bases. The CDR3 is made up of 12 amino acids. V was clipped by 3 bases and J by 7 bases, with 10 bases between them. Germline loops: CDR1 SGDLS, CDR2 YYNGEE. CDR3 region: CASSGRQSEAFF. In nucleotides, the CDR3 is TGTGCCAGCAGCGGTAGACAGAGTGAAGCTTTCTTT.

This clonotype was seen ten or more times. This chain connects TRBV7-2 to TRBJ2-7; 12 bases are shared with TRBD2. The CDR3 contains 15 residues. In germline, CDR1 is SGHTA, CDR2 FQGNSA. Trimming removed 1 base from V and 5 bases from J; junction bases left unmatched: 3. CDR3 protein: CASSLGTSGINEQYF. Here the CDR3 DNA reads TGTGCCAGCAGCTTAGGGACTAGCGGGATTAACGAGCAGTACTTC.

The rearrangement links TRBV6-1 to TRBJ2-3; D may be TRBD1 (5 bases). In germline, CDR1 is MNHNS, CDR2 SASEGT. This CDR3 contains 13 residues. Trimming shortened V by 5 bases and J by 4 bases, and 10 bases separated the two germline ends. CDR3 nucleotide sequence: TGTGCCAGCAGTAAGGGGCCCGCAGATACGCAGTATTTT. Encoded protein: CASSKGPADTQYF.

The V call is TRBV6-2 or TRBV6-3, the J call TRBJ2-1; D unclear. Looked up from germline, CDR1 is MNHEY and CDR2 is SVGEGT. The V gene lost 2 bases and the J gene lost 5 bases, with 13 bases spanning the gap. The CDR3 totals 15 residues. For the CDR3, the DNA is TGTGCCAGCAGTTACGCCCCGGGCAGACACAATGAGCAGTTCTTC. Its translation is CASSYAPGRHNEQFF.

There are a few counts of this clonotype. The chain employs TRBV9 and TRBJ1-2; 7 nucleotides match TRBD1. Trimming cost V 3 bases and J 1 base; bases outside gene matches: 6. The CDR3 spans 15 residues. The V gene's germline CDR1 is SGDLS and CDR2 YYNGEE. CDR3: CASSGGDRLNYGYTF. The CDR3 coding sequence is TGTGCCAGCAGCGGAGGGGACAGACTTAACTATGGCTACACCTTC.

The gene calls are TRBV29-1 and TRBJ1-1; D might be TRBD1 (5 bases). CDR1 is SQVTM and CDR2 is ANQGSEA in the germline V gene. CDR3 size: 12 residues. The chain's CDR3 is CSAVGGNTEAFF. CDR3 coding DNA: TGCAGTGCCGTGGGGGGGAACACTGAAGCTTTCTTT.

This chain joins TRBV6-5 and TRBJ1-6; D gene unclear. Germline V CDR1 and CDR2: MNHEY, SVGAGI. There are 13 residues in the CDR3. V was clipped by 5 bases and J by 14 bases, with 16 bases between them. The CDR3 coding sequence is TGTGCCAGCAGTCAAGCAAGGAGTTTAGCCCTCCACTTT. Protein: CASSQARSLALHF.

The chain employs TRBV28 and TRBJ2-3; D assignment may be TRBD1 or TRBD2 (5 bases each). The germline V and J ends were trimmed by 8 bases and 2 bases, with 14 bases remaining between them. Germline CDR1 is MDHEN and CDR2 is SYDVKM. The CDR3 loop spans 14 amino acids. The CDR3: CASLFSGTTDTQYF. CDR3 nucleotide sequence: TGTGCCAGCCTATTTTCAGGGACCACAGATACGCAGTATTTT.

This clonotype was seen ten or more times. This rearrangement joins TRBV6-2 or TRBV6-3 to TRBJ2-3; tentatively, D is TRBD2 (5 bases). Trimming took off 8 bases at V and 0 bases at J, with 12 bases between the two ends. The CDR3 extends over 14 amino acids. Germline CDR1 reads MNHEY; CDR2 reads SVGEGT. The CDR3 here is CASQLEASTDTQYF. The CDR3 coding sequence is TGTGCCAGCCAACTGGAGGCCAGCACAGATACGCAGTATTTT.

CDR3 DNA: TGTGCCAGCAGCTTCGGCGGGATCCCAACCTACGAGCAGTACTTC. Amino acid sequence: CASSFGGIPTYEQYF. This rearrangement joins TRBV7-2 to TRBJ2-7, with D possibly TRBD2 on 6 matching bases. Trimming stripped 3 bases from V and 2 bases from J, with 14 bases between. The CDR3 is made up of 15 amino acids. Germline assignment: CDR1 SGHTA and CDR2 FQGNSA. Complete variable domain (other parts from reference TRBV7-2 and TRBJ2-7): GAGVSQSPSNKVTEKGKDVELRCDPISGHTALYWYRQSLGQGLEFLIYFQGNSAPDKSGLPSDRFSAERTGGSVSTLTIQRTQQEDSAVYLCASSFGGIPTYEQYFGPGTRLTVT.

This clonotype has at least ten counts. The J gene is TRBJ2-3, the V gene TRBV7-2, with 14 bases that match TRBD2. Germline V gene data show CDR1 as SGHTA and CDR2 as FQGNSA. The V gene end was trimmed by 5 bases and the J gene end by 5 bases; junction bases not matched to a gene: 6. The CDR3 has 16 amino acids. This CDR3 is CASSTGLAGGLDTQYF. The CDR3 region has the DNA TGTGCCAGCAGCACCGGACTAGCGGGAGGTTTAGATACGCAGTATTTT. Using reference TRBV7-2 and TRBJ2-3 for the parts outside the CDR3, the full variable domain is GAGVSQSPSNKVTEKGKDVELRCDPISGHTALYWYRQSLGQGLEFLIYFQGNSAPDKSGLPSDRFSAERTGGSVSTLTIQRTQQEDSAVYLCASSTGLAGGLDTQYFGPGTRLTVL.

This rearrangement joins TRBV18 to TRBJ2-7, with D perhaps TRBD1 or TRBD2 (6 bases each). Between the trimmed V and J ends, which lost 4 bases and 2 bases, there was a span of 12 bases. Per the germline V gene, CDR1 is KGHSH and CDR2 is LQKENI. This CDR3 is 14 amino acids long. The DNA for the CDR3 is TGTGCCAGCTCACGGGGGGCAGTCACCTACGAGCAGTACTTC. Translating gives CASSRGAVTYEQYF.

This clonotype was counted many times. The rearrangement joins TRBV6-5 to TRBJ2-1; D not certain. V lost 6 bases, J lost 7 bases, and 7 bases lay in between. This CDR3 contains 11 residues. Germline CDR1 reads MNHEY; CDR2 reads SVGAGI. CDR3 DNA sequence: TGTGCCAGCAGAGCTGGTAATGAGCAGTTCTTC. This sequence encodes CASRAGNEQFF.

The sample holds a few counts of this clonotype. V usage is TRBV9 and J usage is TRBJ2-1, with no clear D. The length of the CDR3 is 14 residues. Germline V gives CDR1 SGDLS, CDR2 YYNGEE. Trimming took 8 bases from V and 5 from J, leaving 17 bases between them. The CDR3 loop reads CASDHALTNNEQFF. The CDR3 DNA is TGTGCCAGTGACCACGCCCTAACTAACAATGAGCAGTTCTTC. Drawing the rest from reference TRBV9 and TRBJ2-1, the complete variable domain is DSGVTQTPKHLITATGQRVTLRCSPRSGDLSVYWYQQSLDQGLQFLIQYYNGEERAKGNILERFSAQQFPDLHSELNLSSLELGDSALYFCASDHALTNNEQFFGPGTRLTVL.

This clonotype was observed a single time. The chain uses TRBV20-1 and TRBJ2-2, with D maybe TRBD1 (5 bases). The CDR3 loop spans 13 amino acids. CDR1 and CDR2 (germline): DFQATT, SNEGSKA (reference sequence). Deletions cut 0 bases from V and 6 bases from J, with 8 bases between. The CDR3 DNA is TGCAGTGCTAGAGATCGACAGCCCGGGGAGCTGTTTTTT. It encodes CSARDRQPGELFF.

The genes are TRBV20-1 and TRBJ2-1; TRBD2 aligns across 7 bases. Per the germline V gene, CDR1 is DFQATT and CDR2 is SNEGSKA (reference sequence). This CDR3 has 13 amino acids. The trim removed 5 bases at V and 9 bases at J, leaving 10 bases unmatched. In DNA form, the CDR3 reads TGCAGTGCTGTGTGGACTAGTCCGGTTGAGCAGTTCTTC. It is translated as CSAVWTSPVEQFF.

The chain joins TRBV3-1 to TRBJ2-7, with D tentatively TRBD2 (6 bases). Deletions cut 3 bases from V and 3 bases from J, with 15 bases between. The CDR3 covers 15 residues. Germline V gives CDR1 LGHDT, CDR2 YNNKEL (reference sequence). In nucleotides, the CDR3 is TGTGCCAGCAGCCAGTCGACGGCGGGATTCTACGAGCAGTACTTC. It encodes CASSQSTAGFYEQYF.

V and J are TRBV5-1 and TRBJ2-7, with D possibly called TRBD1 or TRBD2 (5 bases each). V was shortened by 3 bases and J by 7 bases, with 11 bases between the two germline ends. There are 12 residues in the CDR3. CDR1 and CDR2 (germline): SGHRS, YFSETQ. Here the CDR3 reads CASSWGTAEQYF. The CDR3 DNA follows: TGCGCCAGCAGCTGGGGGACGGCGGAGCAGTACTTC.

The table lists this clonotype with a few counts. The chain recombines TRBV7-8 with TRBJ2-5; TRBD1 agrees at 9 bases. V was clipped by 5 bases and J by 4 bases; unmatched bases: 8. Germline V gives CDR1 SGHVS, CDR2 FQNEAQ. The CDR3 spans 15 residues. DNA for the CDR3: TGTGCCAGCAGCCCGAACAGGGGGCGCACAGAGACCCAGTACTTC. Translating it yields CASSPNRGRTETQYF.

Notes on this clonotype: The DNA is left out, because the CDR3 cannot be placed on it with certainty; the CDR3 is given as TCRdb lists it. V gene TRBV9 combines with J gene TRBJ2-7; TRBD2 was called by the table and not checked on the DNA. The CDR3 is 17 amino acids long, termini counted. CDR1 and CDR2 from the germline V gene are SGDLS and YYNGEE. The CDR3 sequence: CASSVGGGAGPTYEQDF.